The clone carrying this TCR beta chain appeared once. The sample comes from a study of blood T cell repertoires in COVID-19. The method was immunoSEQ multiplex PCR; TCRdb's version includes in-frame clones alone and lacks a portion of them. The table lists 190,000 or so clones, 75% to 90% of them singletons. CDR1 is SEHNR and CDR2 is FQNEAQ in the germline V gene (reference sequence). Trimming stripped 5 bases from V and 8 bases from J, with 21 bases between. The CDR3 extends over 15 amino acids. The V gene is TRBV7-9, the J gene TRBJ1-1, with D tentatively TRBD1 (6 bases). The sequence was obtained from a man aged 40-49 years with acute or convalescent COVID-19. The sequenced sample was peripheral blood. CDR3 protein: CASSPFRHQGSEAFF. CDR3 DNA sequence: TGTGCCAGCAGCCCGTTTAGGCACCAGGGGTCGGAAGCTTTCTTT.